This record covers a single TCR beta chain. As yet, its antigen is unknown. TCRdb keeps only in-frame clones here, not all; method: immunoSEQ multiplex PCR. Among roughly 130,000 clones listed, 80% to 90% were seen once. The sample belongs to a study of cytomegalovirus exposure and HLA in healthy donors. CDR1 is SGHAT and CDR2 is FQNNGV in the germline V gene. With 5 bases removed from V and 10 bases from J, the gap between germline ends came to 11 bases. The CDR3 extends over 11 amino acids. Study results and caveats: Reports described diagnosis of cytomegalovirus status by the classifier as highly specific and sensitive. The study flagged some 170 TCR beta chains as cytomegalovirus-associated. The majority of TCR sequences were rare, yet some public TCRs appeared in many donors.

The chain recombines TRBV11-2 with TRBJ1-1, with D hard to call. This TCR was sampled from a woman aged 18-35 years in good health and CMV-seropositive. The sample consisted of PBMCs. The CDR3 spells CASSPAHGAFF. The DNA of the CDR3 is TGTGCCAGCAGCCCAGCGCACGGAGCTTTCTTT.